These 10 T cell receptor beta chains came from one sample sequenced in a study of T cells in Graves' hyperthyroidism and ophthalmopathy. RNA transcripts provided the source from which TCR beta CDR3 regions were amplified. When the TCR CDR3 underwent first-round RT-PCR, the HTBI primer set was used. TCRdb re-derived calls from the multiplex PCR reads in MiXCR, one entry per CDR3 protein. The sample has roughly 290,000 distinct CDR3 sequences, roughly 13% seen once. The specimen sequenced was blood. These receptor sequences come from a woman in her forties with Graves' hyperthyroidism.

This clonotype was detected a few times. The V gene is TRBV5-1, the J gene TRBJ2-5; 11 bases map to TRBD2. Germline values: CDR1 SGHRS, CDR2 YFSETQ. Trimming removed 3 bases from V and 6 bases from J; junction bases left unmatched: 4. CDR3 length: 14 residues. The DNA for the CDR3 is TGCGCCAGCAGCTCCGGGACTAGCGGAAAGACCCAGTACTTC. As protein: CASSSGTSGKTQYF.

This clonotype was seen ten or more times. The chain joins TRBV7-8 to TRBJ2-1; unclear D gene. The V end lost 3 bases, the J end lost 3 bases, and 6 bases lay between the germline ends. The CDR3 covers 13 residues. CDR1 is SGHVS and CDR2 is FQNEAQ in the germline V gene. Written as DNA, the CDR3 is TGTGCCAGCAGCTTGCAGCGCTACAATGAGCAGTTCTTC. It encodes CASSLQRYNEQFF.

This clonotype was recorded at least ten times. The chain couples TRBV5-1 to TRBJ2-3; D uncertain. Germline V gene sequence: CDR1 SGHRS, CDR2 YFSETQ. The CDR3 runs to 15 residues. The V and J ends lost 2 bases and 2 bases respectively, with 12 bases between them. The CDR3 DNA sequence: TGCGCCAGCAGCTTCGAGGACGACACCACAGATACGCAGTATTTT. Translation gives CASSFEDDTTDTQYF.

This sequence joins TRBV6-1 and TRBJ1-1; D is unresolved. V gave up 5 bases and J gave up 4 bases, with 11 bases separating them. CDR1 is MNHNS and CDR2 is SASEGT in the germline V gene. CDR3 length: 13 residues. The CDR3 spells CASSPGFSTEAFF. DNA of the CDR3: TGTGCCAGCAGTCCCGGGTTTAGCACTGAAGCTTTCTTT.

There are many counts of this clonotype. The V and J genes are TRBV6-1 and TRBJ2-5; possibly TRBD2 for D (6 bases). Per germline, CDR1 MNHNS and CDR2 SASEGT. This CDR3 is 13 amino acids long. V dropped 5 bases and J dropped 5 bases, with 12 bases sitting between them. The CDR3 DNA sequence: TGTGCCAGCAGTCCCCCTGGGGGGGAGACCCAGTACTTC. Translating it yields CASSPPGGETQYF.

This clonotype was picked up a small number of times. The chain carries TRBV28 and TRBJ2-7, with 7 bases identical to TRBD2. The J segment lost 2 bases and the V segment lost 0 bases, leaving 10 bases of the junction unmatched. The germline V gene encodes CDR1 MDHEN and CDR2 SYDVKM. The length of the CDR3 is 17 residues. CDR3 bases: TGTGCCAGCAGTTTATGGGGGGGGGTCAGGGATCCCTACGAGCAGTACTTC. It yields the protein CASSLWGGVRDPYEQYF.

The sample holds many counts of this clonotype. The chain recombines TRBV11-2 with TRBJ2-5; TRBD1 aligns across 9 bases. Germline CDR1 SGHAT, CDR2 FQNNGV. Losses at the gene ends were 5 bases for V and 4 bases for J; bases not matched to a gene: 8. The CDR3 is made up of 15 amino acids. The CDR3 reads CASSLHGQGPETQYF. The DNA for the CDR3 is TGTGCCAGCAGCCTACACGGACAGGGGCCAGAGACCCAGTACTTC. Variable domain in full (rest from reference TRBV11-2 and TRBJ2-5): EAGVAQSPRYKIIEKRQSVAFWCNPISGHATLYWYQQILGQGPKLLIQFQNNGVVDDSQLPKDRFSAERLKGVDSTLKIQPAKLEDSAVYLCASSLHGQGPETQYFGPGTRLLVL.

There are many counts of this clonotype. The V gene is TRBV5-1, the J gene TRBJ1-4; D not certain. Trimming removed 4 bases from V and 4 bases from J, with 11 bases in between. Germline assignment: CDR1 SGHRS and CDR2 YFSETQ. This CDR3 is built from 14 residues. The CDR3 nucleotides read TGCGCCAGCAGCCCGGCGGTTGTTAATGAAAAACTGTTTTTT. Its translation: CASSPAVVNEKLFF.

This clonotype was seen only a few times. CDR3 protein: CASSFSGPLDGANVLTF. In DNA, the CDR3 is TGTGCCAGCAGCTTTAGCGGGCCCCTCGATGGGGCCAACGTCCTGACTTTC. This sequence joins TRBV5-8 and TRBJ2-6; 7 bases line up with TRBD2. Losses at the gene ends were 2 bases for V and 3 bases for J; bases not matched to a gene: 8. The CDR3 is 17 residues long. CDR1 and CDR2 from the germline V gene are SGHTS and YDEGEE.

This rearrangement joins TRBV4-1 to TRBJ2-7, with 8 positions matching TRBD2. Germline-derived CDR1 and CDR2 are MGHRA and YSYEKL. The junction had 7 bases not matched to a gene; V was cut back by 1 base and J by 2 bases. The CDR3 is 16 residues long. The CDR3 sequence is CASSQVLAEGAYEQYF. CDR3 bases: TGCGCCAGCAGCCAAGTACTAGCGGAAGGGGCCTACGAGCAGTACTTC.